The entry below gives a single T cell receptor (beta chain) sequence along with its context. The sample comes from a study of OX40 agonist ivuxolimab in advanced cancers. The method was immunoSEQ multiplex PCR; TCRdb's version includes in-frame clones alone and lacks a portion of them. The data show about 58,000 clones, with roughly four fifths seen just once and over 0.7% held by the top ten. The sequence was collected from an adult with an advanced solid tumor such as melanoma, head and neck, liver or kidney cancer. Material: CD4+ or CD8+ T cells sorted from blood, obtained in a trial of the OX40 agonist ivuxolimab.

CDR3 amino acids: CASSDGSPYTDTQYF. CDR3 DNA sequence: TGTGCCAGCAGTGATGGCAGTCCGTACACAGATACGCAGTATTTT. The rearrangement links TRBV6-1 to TRBJ2-3; D remains unclear. V dropped 3 bases and J dropped 2 bases, with 12 bases sitting between them. This CDR3 comprises 15 residues. Germline V gives CDR1 MNHNS, CDR2 SASEGT.